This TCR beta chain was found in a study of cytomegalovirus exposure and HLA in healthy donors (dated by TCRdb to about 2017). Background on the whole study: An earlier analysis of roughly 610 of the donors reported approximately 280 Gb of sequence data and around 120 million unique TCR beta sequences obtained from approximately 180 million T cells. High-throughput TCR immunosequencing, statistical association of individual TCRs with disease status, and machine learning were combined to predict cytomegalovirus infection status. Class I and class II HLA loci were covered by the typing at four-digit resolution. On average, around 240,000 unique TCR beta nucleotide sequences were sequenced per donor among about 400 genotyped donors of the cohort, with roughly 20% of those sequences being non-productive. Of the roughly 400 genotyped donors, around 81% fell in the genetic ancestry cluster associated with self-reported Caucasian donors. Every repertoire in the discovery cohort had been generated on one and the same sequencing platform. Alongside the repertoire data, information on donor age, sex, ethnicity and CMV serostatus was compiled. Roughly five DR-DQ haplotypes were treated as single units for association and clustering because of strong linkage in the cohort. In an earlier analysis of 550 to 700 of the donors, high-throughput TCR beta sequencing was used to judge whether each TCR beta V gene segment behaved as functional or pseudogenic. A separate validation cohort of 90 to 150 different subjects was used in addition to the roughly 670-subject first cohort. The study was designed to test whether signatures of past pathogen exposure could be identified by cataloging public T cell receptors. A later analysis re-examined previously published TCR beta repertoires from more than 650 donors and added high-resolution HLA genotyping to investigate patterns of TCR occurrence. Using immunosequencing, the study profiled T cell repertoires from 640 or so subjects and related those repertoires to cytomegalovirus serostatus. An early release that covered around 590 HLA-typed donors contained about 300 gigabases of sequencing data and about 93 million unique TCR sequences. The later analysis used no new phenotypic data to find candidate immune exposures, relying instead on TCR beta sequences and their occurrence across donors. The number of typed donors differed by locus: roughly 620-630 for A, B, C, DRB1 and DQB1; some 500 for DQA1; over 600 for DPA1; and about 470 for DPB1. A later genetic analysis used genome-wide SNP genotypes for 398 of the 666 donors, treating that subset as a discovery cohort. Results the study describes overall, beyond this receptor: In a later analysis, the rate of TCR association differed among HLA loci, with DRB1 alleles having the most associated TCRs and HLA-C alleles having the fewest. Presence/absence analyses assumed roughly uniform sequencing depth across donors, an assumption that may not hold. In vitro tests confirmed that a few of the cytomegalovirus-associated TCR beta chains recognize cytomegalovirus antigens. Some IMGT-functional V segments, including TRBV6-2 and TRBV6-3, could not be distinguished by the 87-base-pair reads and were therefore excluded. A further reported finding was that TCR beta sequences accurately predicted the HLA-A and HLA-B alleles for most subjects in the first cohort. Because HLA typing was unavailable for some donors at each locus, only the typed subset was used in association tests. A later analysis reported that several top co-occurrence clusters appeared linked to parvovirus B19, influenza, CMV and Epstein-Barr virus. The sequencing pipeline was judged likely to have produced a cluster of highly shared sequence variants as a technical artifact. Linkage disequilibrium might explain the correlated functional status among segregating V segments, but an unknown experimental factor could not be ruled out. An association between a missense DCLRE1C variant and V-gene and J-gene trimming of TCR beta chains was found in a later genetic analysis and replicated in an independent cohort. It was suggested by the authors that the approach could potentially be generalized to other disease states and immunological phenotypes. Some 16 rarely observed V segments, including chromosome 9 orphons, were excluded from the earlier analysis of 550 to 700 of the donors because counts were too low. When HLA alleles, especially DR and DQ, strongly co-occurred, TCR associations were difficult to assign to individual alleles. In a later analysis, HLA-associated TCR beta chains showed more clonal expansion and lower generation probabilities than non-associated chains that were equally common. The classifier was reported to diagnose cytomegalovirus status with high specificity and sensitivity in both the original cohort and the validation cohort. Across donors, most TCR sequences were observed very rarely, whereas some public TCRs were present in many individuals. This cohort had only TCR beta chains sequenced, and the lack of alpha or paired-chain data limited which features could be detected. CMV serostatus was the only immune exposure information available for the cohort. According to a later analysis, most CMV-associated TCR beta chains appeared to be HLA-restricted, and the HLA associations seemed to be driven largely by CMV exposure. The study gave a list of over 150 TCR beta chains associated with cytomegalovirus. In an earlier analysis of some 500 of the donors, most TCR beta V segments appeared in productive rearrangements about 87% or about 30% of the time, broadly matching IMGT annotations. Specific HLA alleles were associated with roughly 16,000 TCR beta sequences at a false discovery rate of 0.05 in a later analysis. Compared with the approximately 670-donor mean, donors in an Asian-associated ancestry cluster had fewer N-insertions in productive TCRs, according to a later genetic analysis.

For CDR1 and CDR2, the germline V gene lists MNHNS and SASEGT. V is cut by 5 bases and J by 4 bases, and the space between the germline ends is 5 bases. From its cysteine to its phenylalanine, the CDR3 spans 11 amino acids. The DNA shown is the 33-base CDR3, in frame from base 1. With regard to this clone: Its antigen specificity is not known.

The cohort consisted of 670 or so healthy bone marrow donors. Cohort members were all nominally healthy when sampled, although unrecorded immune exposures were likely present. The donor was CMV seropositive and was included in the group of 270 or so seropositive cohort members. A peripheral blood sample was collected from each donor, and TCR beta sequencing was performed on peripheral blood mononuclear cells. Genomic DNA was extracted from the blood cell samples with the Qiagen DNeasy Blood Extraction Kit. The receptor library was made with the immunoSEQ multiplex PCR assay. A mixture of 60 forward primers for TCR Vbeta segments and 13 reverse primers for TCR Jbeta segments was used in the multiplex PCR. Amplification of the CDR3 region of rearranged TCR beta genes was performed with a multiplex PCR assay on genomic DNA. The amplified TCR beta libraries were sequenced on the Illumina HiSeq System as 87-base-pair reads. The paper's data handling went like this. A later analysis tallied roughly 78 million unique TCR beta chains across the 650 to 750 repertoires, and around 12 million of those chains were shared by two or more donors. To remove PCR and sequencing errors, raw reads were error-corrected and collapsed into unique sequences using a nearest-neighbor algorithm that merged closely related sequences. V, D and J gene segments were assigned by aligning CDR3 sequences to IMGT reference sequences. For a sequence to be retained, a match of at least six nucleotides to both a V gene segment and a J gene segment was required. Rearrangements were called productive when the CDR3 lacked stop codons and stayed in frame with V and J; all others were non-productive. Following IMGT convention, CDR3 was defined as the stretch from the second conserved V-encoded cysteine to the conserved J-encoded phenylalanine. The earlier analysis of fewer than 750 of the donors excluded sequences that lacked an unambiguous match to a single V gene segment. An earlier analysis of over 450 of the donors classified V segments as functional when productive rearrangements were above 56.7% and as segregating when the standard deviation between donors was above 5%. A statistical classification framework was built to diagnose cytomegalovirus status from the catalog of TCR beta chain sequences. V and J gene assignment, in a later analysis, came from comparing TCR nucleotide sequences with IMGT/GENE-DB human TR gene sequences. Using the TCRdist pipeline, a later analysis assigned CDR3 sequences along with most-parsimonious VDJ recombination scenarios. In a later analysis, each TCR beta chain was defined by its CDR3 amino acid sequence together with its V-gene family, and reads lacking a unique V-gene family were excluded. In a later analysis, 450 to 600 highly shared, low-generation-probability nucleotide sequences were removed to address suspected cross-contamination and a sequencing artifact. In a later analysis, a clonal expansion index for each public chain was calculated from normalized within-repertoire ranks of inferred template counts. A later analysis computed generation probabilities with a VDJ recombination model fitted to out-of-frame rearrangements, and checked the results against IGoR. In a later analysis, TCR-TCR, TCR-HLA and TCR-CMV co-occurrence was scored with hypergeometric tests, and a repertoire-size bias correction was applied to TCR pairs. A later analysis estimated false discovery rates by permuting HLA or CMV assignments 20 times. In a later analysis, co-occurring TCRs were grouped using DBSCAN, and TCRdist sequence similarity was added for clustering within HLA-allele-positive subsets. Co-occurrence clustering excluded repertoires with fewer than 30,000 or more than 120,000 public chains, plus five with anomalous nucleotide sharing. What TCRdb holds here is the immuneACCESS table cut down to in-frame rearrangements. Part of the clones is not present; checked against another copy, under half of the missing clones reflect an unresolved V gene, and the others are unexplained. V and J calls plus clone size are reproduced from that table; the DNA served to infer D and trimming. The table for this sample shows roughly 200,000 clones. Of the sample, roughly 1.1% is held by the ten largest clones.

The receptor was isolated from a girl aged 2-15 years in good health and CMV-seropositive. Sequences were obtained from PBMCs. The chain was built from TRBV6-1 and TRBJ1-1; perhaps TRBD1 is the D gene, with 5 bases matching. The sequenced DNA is TGTGCCAGCAGTCAGGGCACTGAAGCTTTCTTT. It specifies CASSQGTEAFF.